The present T cell receptor beta chain was sequenced within a study of cytomegalovirus exposure and HLA in healthy donors. Findings and caveats of the study: Other equally common chains were less clonally expanded than HLA-associated TCR beta chains, a later analysis showed. Earlier analysis looked at TCR beta V segments, and most were productive about 90% or about 30% of the time. HLA alleles were associated with 15,000 to 20,000 TCR beta sequences in a later analysis at 0.05 false discovery rate.

Amplification used 60 Vbeta primers and 13 Jbeta primers. Data came from immunoSEQ multiplex PCR; TCRdb stores just in-frame clones and leaves some out. The sample yields under 150,000 clones, roughly 82% seen once. This CDR3 is 14 amino acids long. Germline-derived CDR1 and CDR2 are SGHDN and FVKESK. Trimming took 2 bases from V and 0 from J, leaving 7 bases between them. Note on this clone: Its antigen is unidentified.

The specimen sequenced was PBMCs. The TCR was taken from a male donor in good health and CMV-seronegative. The rearrangement uses TRBV14 and TRBJ1-1; D unresolved. The DNA of the CDR3 is TGTGCCAGCAGCCAACAGAACATGAACACTGAAGCTTTCTTT. Translation gives CASSQQNMNTEAFF.